This T cell receptor beta chain was sequenced for a study of blood T cell repertoires in COVID-19. Study-level information: Acute and convalescent COVID-19 samples came from the United States, Italy and Spain.

Individuals aged roughly 18 to 100 years were recruited from 24 US areas. Exposed participants came across a COVID-19 case within 2 weeks before study entry. Authors' processing steps: Estimation of nucleated cell counts relied on the amplification of reference gene primers. The assay was immunoSEQ multiplex PCR, and TCRdb's table has in-frame clones only and misses some. The DNA was the basis for D and trimming; V, J and clone size are from that table. The sample holds over 350,000 clones, more than 85% seen once. Sequencing input: PBMCs or T cells enriched from blood (not recorded which). The receptor was derived from a woman in her thirties or forties who had been exposed to COVID-19.

Here the CDR3 reads CAWSTGGSQPQHF. In nucleotides, the CDR3 is TGTGCCTGGAGTACAGGGGGGAGTCAGCCCCAGCATTTT. The chain has TRBV30 and TRBJ1-5; 8 nucleotides agree with TRBD1. The germline V gene encodes CDR1 GTSNPN and CDR2 SVGIG (reference sequence). The CDR3 is 13 residues long. Trimming took 2 bases from V and 6 from J; bases not matched to a gene: 3.